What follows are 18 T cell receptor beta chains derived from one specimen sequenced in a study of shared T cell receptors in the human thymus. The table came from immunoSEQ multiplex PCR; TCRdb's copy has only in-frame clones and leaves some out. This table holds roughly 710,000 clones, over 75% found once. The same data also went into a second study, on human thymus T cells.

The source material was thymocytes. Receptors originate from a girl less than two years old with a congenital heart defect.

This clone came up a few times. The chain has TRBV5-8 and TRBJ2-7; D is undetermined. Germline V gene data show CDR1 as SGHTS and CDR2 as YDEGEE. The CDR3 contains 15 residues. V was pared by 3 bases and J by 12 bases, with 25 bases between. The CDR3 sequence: CASSSYSSNFCVRYF. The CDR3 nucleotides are TGTGCCAGCAGCTCCTACAGTTCAAACTTTTGTGTGCGGTACTTC. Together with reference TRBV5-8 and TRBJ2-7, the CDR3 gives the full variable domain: EAGVTQSPTHLIKTRGQQATLRCSPISGHTSVYWYQQALGLGLQFLLWYDEGEERNRGNFPPRFSGRQFPNYSSELNVNALELEDSALYLCASSSYSSNFCVRYFGPGTRLTVT.

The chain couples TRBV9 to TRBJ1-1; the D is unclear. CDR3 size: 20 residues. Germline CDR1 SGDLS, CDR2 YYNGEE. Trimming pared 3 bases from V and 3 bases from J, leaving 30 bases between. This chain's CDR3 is CASSGSEPGPEAIEDTEAFF. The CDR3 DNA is TGTGCCAGCAGCGGCTCCGAACCGGGCCCGGAGGCTATTGAGGACACTGAAGCTTTCTTT.

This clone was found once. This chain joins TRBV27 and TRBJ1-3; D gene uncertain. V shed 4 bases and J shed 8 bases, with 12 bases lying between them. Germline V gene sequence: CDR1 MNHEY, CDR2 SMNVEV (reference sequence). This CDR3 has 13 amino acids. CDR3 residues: CASSSTTVDTIYF. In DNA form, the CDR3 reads TGTGCCAGCAGTTCCACGACTGTGGACACCATATATTTT.

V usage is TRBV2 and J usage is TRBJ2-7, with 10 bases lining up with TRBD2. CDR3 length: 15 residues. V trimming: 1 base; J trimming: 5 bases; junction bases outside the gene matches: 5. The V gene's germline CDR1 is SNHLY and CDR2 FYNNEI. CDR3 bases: TGTGCCAGCAGTGAAGAGTCTAGCGGGAGTCACGAGCAGTACTTC. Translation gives CASSEESSGSHEQYF.

The CDR3 nucleotides are TGTGCTAGTGGTTTGTTTGGGACAGGCGTCTCCTACAATGAGCAGTTCTTC. Encoded protein: CASGLFGTGVSYNEQFF. The rearrangement links TRBV12-5 to TRBJ2-1, with 8 bases lining up with TRBD1. The CDR3 runs 17 residues. Germline V gene lookup returns CDR1 LGHNT and CDR2 FRNRAP. V trimming: 2 bases; J trimming: 0 bases; junction bases outside the gene matches: 6.

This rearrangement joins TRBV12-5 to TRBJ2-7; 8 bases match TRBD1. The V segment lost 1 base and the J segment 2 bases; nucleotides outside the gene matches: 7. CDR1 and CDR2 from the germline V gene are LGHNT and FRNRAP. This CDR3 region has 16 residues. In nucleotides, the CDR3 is TGTGCTAGTGGTTTGGATGGACAGGGCCCTACCTACGAGCAGTACTTC. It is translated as CASGLDGQGPTYEQYF.

CDR3 DNA: TGTGCCAGCAGGTCTACAGGGGTTCCAAGAAACACCATATATTTT. Amino acids: CASRSTGVPRNTIYF. V and J are TRBV6-5 and TRBJ1-3; 7 bases are a match to TRBD1. CDR1 and CDR2 from the germline V gene are MNHEY and SVGAGI. The CDR3 is 15 amino acids. V lost 6 bases and J lost 5; bases outside the gene matches: 10.

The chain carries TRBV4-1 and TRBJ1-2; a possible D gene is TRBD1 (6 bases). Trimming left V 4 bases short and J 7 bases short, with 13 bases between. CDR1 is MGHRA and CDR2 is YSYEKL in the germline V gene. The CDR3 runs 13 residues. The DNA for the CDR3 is TGCGCCAGCAGCCCCCGAGGGGGGGCTGGCTACACCTTC. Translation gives CASSPRGGAGYTF.

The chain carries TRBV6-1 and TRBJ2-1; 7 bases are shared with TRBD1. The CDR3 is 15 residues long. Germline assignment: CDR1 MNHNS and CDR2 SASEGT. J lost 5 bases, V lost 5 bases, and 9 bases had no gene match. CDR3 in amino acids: CASSTNQGQHNEQFF. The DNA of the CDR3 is TGTGCCAGCAGTACAAACCAGGGACAGCACAATGAGCAGTTCTTC.

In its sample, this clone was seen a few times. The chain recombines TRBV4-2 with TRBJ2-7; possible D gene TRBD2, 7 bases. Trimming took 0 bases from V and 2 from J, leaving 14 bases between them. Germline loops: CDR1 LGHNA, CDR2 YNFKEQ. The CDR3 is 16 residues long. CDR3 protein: CASSQEGAGGPYEQYF. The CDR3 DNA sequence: TGTGCCAGCAGCCAAGAGGGGGCCGGGGGGCCCTACGAGCAGTACTTC.

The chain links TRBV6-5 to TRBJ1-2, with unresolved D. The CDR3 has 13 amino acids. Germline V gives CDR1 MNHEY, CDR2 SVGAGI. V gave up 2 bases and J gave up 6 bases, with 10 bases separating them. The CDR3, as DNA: TGTGCCAGCAGTTACCCCAACTCAAATGGCTACACCTTC. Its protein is CASSYPNSNGYTF.

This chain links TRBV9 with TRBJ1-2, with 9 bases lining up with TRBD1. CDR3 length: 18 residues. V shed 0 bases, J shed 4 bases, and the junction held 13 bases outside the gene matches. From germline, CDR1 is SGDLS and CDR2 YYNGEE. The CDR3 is CASSVDIGTGPLGYGYTF. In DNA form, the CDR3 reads TGTGCCAGCAGCGTAGACATCGGGACAGGGCCCCTTGGCTATGGCTACACCTTC. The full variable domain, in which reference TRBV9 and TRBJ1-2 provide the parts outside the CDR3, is DSGVTQTPKHLITATGQRVTLRCSPRSGDLSVYWYQQSLDQGLQFLIQYYNGEERAKGNILERFSAQQFPDLHSELNLSSLELGDSALYFCASSVDIGTGPLGYGYTFGSGTRLTVV.

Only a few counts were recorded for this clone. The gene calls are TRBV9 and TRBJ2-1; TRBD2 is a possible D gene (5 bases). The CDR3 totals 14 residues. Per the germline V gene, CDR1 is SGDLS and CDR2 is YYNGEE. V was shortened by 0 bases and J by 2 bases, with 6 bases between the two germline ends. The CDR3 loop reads CASSVEEAYNEQFF. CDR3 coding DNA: TGTGCCAGCAGCGTAGAGGAGGCCTACAATGAGCAGTTCTTC.

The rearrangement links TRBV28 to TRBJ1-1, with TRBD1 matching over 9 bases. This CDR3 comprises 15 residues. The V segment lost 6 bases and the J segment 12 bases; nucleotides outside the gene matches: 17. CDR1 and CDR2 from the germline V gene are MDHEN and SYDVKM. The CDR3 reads CASRIGLQGAIGTFF. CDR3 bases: TGTGCCAGCAGAATCGGGCTACAGGGGGCTATAGGGACTTTCTTT.

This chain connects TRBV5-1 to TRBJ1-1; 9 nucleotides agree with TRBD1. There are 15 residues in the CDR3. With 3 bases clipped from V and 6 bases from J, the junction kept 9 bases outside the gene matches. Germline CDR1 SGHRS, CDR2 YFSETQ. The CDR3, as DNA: TGCGCCAGCAGCTACGGACAGGGGAGGGGTGCTGAAGCTTTCTTT. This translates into CASSYGQGRGAEAFF.

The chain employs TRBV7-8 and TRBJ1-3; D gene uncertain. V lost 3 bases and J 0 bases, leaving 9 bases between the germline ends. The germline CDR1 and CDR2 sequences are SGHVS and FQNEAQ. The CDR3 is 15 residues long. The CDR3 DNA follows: TGTGCCAGCAGCTTTCGACGGGGCTCTGGAAACACCATATATTTT. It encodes CASSFRRGSGNTIYF.

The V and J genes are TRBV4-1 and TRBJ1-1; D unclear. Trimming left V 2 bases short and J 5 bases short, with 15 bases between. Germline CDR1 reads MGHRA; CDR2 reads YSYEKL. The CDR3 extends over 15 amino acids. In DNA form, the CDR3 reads TGCGCCAGCAGCCAACCCCTAAGGAGAGGGACTGAAGCTTTCTTT. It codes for CASSQPLRRGTEAFF.

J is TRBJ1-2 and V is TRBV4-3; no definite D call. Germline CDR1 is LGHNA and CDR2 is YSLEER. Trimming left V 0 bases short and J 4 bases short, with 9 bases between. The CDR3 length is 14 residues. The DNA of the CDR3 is TGCGCCAGCAGCCAAGATGGCGGGGTCTATGGCTACACCTTC. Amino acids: CASSQDGGVYGYTF.